Included here is one T cell receptor (beta chain) sequence, with context. CDR3 size: 17 residues. V lost 3 bases and J lost 3; bases outside the gene matches: 10. Germline CDR1 SGHDN, CDR2 FVKESK. This record belongs to a study of blood T cell repertoires in COVID-19. The method was immunoSEQ multiplex PCR; TCRdb's version includes in-frame clones alone and lacks a portion of them. This sample yields about 200,000 clones, of which less than 85% are seen a single time; around 5.4% belongs to the top ten. This sequence was found in a woman between 65 and 79 years old with acute or convalescent COVID-19. The chain employs TRBV14 and TRBJ2-3; 9 bases match TRBD2. Sequencing was done on a sample of peripheral blood. The CDR3 DNA reads as TGTGCCAGCAGCCAGGGAAATAGCGGGAGTTGGACAGATACGCAGTATTTT. It specifies CASSQGNSGSWTDTQYF.